The rows below give T cell receptor beta chains drawn from one sample of a study of cytomegalovirus exposure and HLA in healthy donors. Measured with immunoSEQ multiplex PCR; TCRdb has only the in-frame clones, and not every one. The sample gives about 160,000 clones, 65% to 85% of which show up once; 1.3% is in the top ten. The sequenced sample was PBMCs. These receptors were taken from a man aged 45-65 years in good health and CMV-seropositive. The CDR3 runs from the conserved cysteine through the conserved F or W. Each record gives: J gene, D gene, clone size, V gene, CDR3 protein, CDR3 DNA. The D gene is left open where the match is weak. Rows give clone size only sometimes, using once, few, many, or a class for an expanded clone.

>TRBJ2-2|NA|NA|TRBV7-3
CASSSQSGFGELFF
TGTGCCAGCAGCTCCCAATCGGGGTTCGGGGAGCTGTTTTTT
>TRBJ2-5|TRBD2|few|TRBV18
CASSPTSGSQETQYF
TGTGCCAGCTCACCAACTAGCGGGTCCCAAGAGACCCAGTACTTC
>TRBJ1-2|TRBD1|NA|TRBV7-8
CASSFGTGPRGYTF
TGTGCCAGCAGCTTCGGGACAGGGCCTAGGGGCTACACCTTC
>TRBJ2-3|TRBD2|once|TRBV5-1
CASSLAPRGGITSTDTQYF
TGCGCCAGCAGCTTGGCGCCGCGCGGGGGGATTACTAGCACAGATACGCAGTATTTT
>TRBJ2-3|NA|NA|TRBV5-4
CASSLGTHSTDTQYF
TGTGCCAGCAGCTTGGGGACACACAGCACAGATACGCAGTATTTT
>TRBJ2-2|TRBD2|NA|TRBV6-5
CASSSGLAGVTGELFF
TGTGCCAGCAGTTCAGGACTAGCGGGAGTCACCGGGGAGCTGTTTTTT
>TRBJ2-5|TRBD1|NA|TRBV2
CASRGAGGAETQYF
TGTGCCAGCAGGGGGGCAGGGGGTGCAGAGACCCAGTACTTC
>TRBJ1-6|TRBD1|NA|TRBV5-1
CASSPRTGDPNSPLHF
TGCGCCAGCAGCCCAAGGACAGGGGATCCGAATTCACCCCTCCACTTT
>TRBJ1-3|NA|few|TRBV7-8
CASSLGGGGTIYF
TGTGCCAGCAGCTTAGGAGGAGGAGGCACCATATATTTT
>TRBJ2-1|TRBD2|NA|TRBV5-1
CASSLLAGGYNEQFF
TGCGCCAGCAGCTTGCTAGCGGGGGGCTACAATGAGCAGTTCTTC
>TRBJ2-6|NA|few|TRBV18
CASSTSRRPGRPAVSGANVLTF
TGTGCCAGCTCGACATCCCGACGCCCCGGAAGGCCAGCCGTCTCTGGGGCCAACGTCCTGACTTTC
>TRBJ2-7|NA|NA|TRBV7-6
CASSPYRSSYEQYF
TGTGCCAGCAGCCCCTACAGGAGCTCCTACGAGCAGTACTTC
>TRBJ1-2|TRBD1|NA|TRBV19
CASSNRGRKGYTF
TGTGCCAGTAGCAACAGGGGACGAAAAGGCTACACCTTC
>TRBJ2-7|TRBD1|NA|TRBV6-4
CASSDPRTGGVQYF
TGTGCCAGCAGTGACCCTAGGACAGGGGGAGTGCAGTACTTC
>TRBJ1-6|NA|NA|TRBV11-2
CASSENYGGQSPLHF
TGTGCCAGCAGCGAAAATTATGGAGGCCAATCACCCCTCCACTTT
>TRBJ2-7|TRBD1|few|TRBV5-4
CASRDAGTGTYEQYF
TGTGCCAGCAGAGATGCCGGGACAGGGACCTACGAGCAGTACTTC
>TRBJ1-2|NA|NA|TRBV15
CATSTRTGYGYTF
TGTGCCACCAGCACGCGAACAGGGTATGGCTACACCTTC
>TRBJ1-1|NA|NA|TRBV6-1
CASRGHNTEAFF
TGTGCCAGCAGGGGACACAACACTGAAGCTTTCTTT
>TRBJ2-7|TRBD1|NA|TRBV23-1
CASSLPTGEISYEQYF
TGCGCCAGCAGTCTCCCGACAGGGGAGATCTCCTACGAGCAGTACTTC
>TRBJ2-3|TRBD2|NA|TRBV6-5
CASSFRGGPTDTQYF
TGTGCCAGCAGTTTTCGCGGGGGGCCCACAGATACGCAGTATTTT
>TRBJ1-3|NA|few|TRBV27
CASSFSSSGNTIYF
TGTGCCAGCAGTTTTTCCTCCTCTGGAAACACCATATATTTT
>TRBJ2-1|TRBD2|once|TRBV6-4
CASSDGLAASKEQFF
TGTGCCAGCAGTGACGGACTAGCGGCCTCCAAAGAGCAGTTCTTC
>TRBJ2-3|TRBD1|NA|TRBV11-3
CASSRDRGTDTQYF
TGTGCCAGCAGTCGGGACAGGGGGACAGATACGCAGTATTTT
>TRBJ1-5|NA|NA|TRBV28
CASRQRIQHF
TGTGCCAGCAGACAAAGAATCCAGCATTTT
>TRBJ1-4|NA|medium-sized|TRBV2
CASSENPGGKLFF
TGTGCCAGCAGTGAAAACCCGGGAGGAAAACTGTTTTTT
>TRBJ1-1|NA|NA|TRBV11-2
CASSFGIEAFF
TGTGCCAGCAGCTTCGGGATTGAAGCTTTCTTT
>TRBJ2-7|NA|NA|TRBV2
CASGRTGNEQYF
TGTGCCAGCGGAAGGACGGGGAACGAGCAGTACTTC
>TRBJ2-3|NA|NA|TRBV4-2
CASSPPGTSTDTQYF
TGTGCCAGCAGCCCCCCCGGGACTAGCACAGATACGCAGTATTTT
>TRBJ2-5|NA|NA|TRBV28
CASSLGPGQETQYF
TGTGCCAGCAGTTTGGGGCCAGGCCAAGAGACCCAGTACTTC
>TRBJ2-4|TRBD1|NA|TRBV13
CASSAGQGVKYF
TGTGCCAGCAGCGCAGGACAGGGGGTCAAGTACTTC
>TRBJ1-5|NA|NA|TRBV5-6
CASSLTGLGGSNQPQHF
TGTGCCAGCAGCTTAACCGGGCTCGGGGGTAGCAATCAGCCCCAGCATTTT
>TRBJ2-1|TRBD1|NA|TRBV11-1
CASSLTGTGNNEQFF
TGTGCCAGCAGCTTAACCGGGACAGGGAACAATGAGCAGTTCTTC
>TRBJ2-3|NA|few|TRBV19
CASSIDTSDGDTQYF
TGTGCCAGTAGTATAGATACTTCCGACGGGGATACGCAGTATTTT
>TRBJ1-4|NA|NA|TRBV9
CASSGPGTNEKLFF
TGTGCCAGCAGCGGACCCGGGACTAATGAAAAACTGTTTTTT
>TRBJ2-3|TRBD1|few|TRBV6-5
CASSLQGIADTQYF
TGTGCCAGCAGTTTACAGGGGATCGCAGATACGCAGTATTTT
>TRBJ2-7|NA|NA|TRBV5-1
CASSLGPGNEQYF
TGCGCCAGCAGCTTGGGGCCAGGGAACGAGCAGTACTTC
>TRBJ2-7|TRBD2|NA|TRBV5-4
CASSSVAGNYEQYF
TGTGCCAGCAGTAGTGTAGCGGGAAACTACGAGCAGTACTTC